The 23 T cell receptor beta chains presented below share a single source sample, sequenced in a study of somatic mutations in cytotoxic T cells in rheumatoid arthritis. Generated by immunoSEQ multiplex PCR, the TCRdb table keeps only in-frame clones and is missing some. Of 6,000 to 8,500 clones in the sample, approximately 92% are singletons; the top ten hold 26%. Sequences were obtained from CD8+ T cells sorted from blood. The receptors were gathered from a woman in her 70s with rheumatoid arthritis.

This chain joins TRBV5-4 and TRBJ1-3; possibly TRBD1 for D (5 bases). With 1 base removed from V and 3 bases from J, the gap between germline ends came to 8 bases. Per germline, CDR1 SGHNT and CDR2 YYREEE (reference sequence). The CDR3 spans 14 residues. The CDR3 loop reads CASSLRGSGNTIYF. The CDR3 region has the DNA TGTGCCAGCAGCTTGCGGGGGAGTGGAAACACCATATATTTT. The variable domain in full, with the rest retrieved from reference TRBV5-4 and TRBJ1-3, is ETGVTQSPTHLIKTRGQQVTLRCSSQSGHNTVSWYQQALGQGPQFIFQYYREEENGRGNFPPRFSGLQFPNYSSELNVNALELDDSALYLCASSLRGSGNTIYFGEGSWLTVV.

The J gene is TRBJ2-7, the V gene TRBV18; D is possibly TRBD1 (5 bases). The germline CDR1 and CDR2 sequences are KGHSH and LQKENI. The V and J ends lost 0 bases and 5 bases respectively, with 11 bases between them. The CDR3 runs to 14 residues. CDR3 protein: CASSPPAGSHEQYF. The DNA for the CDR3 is TGTGCCAGCTCACCACCGGCAGGGTCCCACGAGCAGTACTTC.

The CDR3 reads CASSRPRLGESSYEQYF. The CDR3 DNA is TGTGCCAGCAGTCGCCCCCGACTAGGAGAGAGCTCCTACGAGCAGTACTTC. The chain has TRBV7-9 and TRBJ2-7; possibly TRBD2 for D (6 bases). Germline lookup yields CDR1 SEHNR and CDR2 FQNEAQ (reference sequence). V was cut by 6 bases and J by 0 bases, with 21 bases left in between. There are 17 residues in the CDR3.

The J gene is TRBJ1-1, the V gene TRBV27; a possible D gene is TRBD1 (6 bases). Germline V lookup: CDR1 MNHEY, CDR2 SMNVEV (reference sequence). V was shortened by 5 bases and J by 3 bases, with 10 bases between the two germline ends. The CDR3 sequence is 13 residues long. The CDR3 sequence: CASSQGRDTEAFF. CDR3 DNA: TGTGCCAGCAGTCAGGGGCGCGACACTGAAGCTTTCTTT.

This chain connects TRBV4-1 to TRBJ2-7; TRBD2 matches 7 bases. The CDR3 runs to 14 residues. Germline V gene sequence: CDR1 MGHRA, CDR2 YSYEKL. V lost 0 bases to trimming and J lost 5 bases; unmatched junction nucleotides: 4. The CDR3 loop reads CASSQEGTIDEQYF. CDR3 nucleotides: TGCGCCAGCAGCCAAGAGGGGACTATAGACGAGCAGTACTTC.

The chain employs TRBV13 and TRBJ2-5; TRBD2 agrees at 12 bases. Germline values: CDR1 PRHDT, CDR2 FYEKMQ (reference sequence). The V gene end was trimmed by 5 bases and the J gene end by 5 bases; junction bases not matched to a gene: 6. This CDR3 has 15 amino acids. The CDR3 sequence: CASSPTSGSEETQYF. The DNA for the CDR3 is TGTGCCAGCAGCCCGACTAGCGGGAGCGAGGAGACCCAGTACTTC. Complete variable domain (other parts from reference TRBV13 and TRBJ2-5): AAGVIQSPRHLIKEKRETATLKCYPIPRHDTVYWYQQGPGQDPQFLISFYEKMQSDKGSIPDRFSAQQFSDYHSELNMSSLELGDSALYFCASSPTSGSEETQYFGPGTRLLVL.

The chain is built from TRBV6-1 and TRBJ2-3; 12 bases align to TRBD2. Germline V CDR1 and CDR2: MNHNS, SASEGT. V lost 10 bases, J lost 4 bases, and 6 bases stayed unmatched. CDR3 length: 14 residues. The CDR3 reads CATSSGGASDTQYF. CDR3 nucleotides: TGTGCCACCTCTAGCGGGGGGGCCTCAGATACGCAGTATTTT.

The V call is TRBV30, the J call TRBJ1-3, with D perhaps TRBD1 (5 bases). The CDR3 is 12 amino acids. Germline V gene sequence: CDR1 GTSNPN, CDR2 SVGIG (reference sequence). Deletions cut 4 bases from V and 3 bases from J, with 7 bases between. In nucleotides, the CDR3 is TGTGCCTGGAAAGGGGTTGGAAACACCATATATTTT. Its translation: CAWKGVGNTIYF. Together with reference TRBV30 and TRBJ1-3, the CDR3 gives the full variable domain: SQTIHQWPATLVQPVGSPLSLECTVEGTSNPNLYWYRQAAGRGLQLLFYSVGIGQISSEVPQNLSASRPQDRQFILSSKKLLLSDSGFYLCAWKGVGNTIYFGEGSWLTVV.

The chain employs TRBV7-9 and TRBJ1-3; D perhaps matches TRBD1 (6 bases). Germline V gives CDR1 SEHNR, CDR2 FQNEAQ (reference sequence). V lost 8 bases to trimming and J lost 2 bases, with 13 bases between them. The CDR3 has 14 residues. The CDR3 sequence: CASFAGDAGNTIYF. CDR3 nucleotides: TGTGCCAGCTTTGCAGGGGACGCTGGAAACACCATATATTTT.

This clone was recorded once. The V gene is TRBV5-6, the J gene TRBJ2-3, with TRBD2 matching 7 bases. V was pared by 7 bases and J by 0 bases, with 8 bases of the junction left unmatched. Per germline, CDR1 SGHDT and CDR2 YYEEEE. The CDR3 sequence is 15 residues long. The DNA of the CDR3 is TGTGCCAGCGACTGGGGAGGGACTAGCACAGATACGCAGTATTTT. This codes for CASDWGGTSTDTQYF.

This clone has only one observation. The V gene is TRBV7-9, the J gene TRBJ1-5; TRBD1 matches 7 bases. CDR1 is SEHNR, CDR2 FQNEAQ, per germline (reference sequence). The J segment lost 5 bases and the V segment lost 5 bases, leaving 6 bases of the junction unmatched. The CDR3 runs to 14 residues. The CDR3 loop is CASSRGTADQPQHF. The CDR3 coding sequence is TGTGCCAGCAGCCGCGGGACAGCAGATCAGCCCCAGCATTTT. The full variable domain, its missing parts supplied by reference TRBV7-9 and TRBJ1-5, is DTGVSQNPRHKITKRGQNVTFRCDPISEHNRLYWYRQTLGQGPEFLTYFQNEAQLEKSRLLSDRFSAERPKGSFSTLEIQRTEQGDSAMYLCASSRGTADQPQHFGDGTRLSIL.

The CDR3 DNA reads TGTGCCACCAGCAGGGGGCGGACGACGGAAAAACTGTTTTTT. This codes for CATSRGRTTEKLFF. The chain uses TRBV15 and TRBJ1-4; possible D gene TRBD1, 5 bases. With 3 bases removed from V and 8 bases from J, the gap between germline ends came to 13 bases. The CDR3 covers 14 residues. Per the germline V gene, CDR1 is LNHNV and CDR2 is YYDKDF (reference sequence).

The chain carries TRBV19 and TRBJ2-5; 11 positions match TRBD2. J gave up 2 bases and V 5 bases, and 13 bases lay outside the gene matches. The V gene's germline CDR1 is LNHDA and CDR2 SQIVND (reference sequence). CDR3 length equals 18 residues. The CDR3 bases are TGTGCCAGTAGTTCCGGACTAGCGGGTCTGGCCGGTCAAGAGACCCAGTACTTC. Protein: CASSSGLAGLAGQETQYF. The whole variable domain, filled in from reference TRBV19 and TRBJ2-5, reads DGGITQSPKYLFRKEGQNVTLSCEQNLNHDAMYWYRQDPGQGLRLIYYSQIVNDFQKGDIAEGYSVSREKKESFPLTVTSAQKNPTAFYLCASSSGLAGLAGQETQYFGPGTRLLVL.

This CDR3 is CASGLVGLAGFSYNEQFF. The CDR3 coding sequence is TGTGCTAGTGGTTTGGTTGGGCTAGCGGGGTTCTCCTACAATGAGCAGTTCTTC. The chain joins TRBV12-5 to TRBJ2-1; the match to TRBD2 covers 9 bases. Trimming removed 0 bases from V and 0 bases from J; junction bases left unmatched: 6. The CDR3 covers 18 residues. CDR1 is LGHNT, CDR2 FRNRAP, per germline.

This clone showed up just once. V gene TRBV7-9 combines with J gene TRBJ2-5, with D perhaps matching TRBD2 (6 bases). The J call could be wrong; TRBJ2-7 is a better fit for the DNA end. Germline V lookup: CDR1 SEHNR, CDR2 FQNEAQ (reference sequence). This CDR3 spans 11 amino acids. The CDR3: CASGRGREQYF. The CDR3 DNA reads TGTGCCAGCGGGCGGGGTCGCGAGCAGTACTTC.

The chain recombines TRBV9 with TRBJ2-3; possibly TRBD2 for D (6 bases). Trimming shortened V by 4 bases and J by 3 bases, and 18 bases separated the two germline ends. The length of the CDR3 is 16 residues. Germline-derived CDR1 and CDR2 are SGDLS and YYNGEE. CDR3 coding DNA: TGTGCCAGCAGCCCCCCTTTTAGCGGAGCGACAGATACGCAGTATTTT. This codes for CASSPPFSGATDTQYF.

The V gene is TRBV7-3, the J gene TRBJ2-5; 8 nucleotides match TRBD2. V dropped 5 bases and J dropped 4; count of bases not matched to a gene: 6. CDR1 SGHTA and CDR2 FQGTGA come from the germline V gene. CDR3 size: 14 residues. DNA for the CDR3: TGTGCCAGCAGCCCGGGGGGGCCAGGAGAGACCCAGTACTTC. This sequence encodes CASSPGGPGETQYF.

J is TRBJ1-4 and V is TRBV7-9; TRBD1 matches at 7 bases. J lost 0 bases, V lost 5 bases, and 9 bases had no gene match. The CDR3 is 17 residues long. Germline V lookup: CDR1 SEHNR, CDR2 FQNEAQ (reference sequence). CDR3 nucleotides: TGTGCCAGCAGCCCCGTGGAGGGGGCGGCAACTAATGAAAAACTGTTTTTT. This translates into CASSPVEGAATNEKLFF.

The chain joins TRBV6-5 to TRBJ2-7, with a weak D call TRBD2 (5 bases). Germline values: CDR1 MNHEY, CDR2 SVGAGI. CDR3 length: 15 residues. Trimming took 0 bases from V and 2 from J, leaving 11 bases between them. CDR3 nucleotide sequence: TGTGCCAGCAGTTACTCGGCGGAGGCCCCCTACGAGCAGTACTTC. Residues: CASSYSAEAPYEQYF.

The CDR3 sequence: CASSPRGGETQYF. The CDR3 DNA follows: TGTGCCAGCAGCCCAAGAGGCGGGGAGACCCAGTACTTC. V is TRBV11-3 and J is TRBJ2-5; a weak D match, TRBD2 (5 bases). Trimming cost V 5 bases and J 5 bases, with 12 bases left between them. This CDR3 comprises 13 residues. Germline V gene sequence: CDR1 SGHNT, CDR2 YENEEA.

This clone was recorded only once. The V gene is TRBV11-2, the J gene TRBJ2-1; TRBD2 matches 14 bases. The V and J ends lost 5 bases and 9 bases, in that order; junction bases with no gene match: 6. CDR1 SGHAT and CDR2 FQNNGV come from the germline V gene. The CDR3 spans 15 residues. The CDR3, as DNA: TGTGCCAGCAGCCCGGGGACTAGCGGGAGATTTGAGCAGTTCTTC. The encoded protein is CASSPGTSGRFEQFF.

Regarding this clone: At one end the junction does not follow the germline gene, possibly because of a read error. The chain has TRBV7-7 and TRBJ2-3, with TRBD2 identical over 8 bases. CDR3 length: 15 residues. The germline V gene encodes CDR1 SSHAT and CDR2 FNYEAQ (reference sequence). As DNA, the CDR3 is TGTGCTAGCAGCTTGGGCGGGGGGCCCGGAGATACGCAGTATTTT. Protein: CASSLGGGPGDTQYF.

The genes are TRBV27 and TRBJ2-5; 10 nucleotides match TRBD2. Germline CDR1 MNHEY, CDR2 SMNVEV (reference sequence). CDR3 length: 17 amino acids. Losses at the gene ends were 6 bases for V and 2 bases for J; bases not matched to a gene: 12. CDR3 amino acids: CASSPGAGLAVQETQYF. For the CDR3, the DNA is TGTGCCAGCAGCCCGGGGGCAGGACTAGCGGTTCAAGAGACCCAGTACTTC.